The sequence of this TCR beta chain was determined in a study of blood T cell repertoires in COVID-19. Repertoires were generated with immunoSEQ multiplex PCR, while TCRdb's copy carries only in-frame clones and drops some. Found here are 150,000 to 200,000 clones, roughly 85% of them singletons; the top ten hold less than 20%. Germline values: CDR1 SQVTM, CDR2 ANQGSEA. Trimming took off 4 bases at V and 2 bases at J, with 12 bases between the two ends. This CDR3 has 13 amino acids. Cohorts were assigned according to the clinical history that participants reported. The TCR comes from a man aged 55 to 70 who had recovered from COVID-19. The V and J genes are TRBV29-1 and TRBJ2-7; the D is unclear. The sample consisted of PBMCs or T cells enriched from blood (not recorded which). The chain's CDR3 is CSVAPSLAYEQYF. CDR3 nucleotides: TGCAGCGTTGCACCTAGTTTAGCCTACGAGCAGTACTTC.